The 17 T cell receptor beta chains in this list originate from one sample, sequenced in a study of a mutant IDH1 vaccine in newly diagnosed glioma. Sample time point: week 47, end of study. It was 300 ug of mutant IDH1 20-mer peptide that made up each vaccine dose, given with topical imiquimod. Their target antigens are unknown. Method: immunoSEQ multiplex PCR; TCRdb's copy keeps in-frame clones and lacks some. The repertoire consists of roughly 86,000 clones, with approximately 89% occurring once and the leading ten covering approximately 0.8%. This specimen consisted of PBMCs, obtained from a glioma patient whose treatment included an IDH1 peptide vaccine. These receptors all stem from a woman aged 45 to 65 with glioma.

This clone showed up just a few times. This chain links TRBV19 with TRBJ1-2; D is perhaps TRBD1 (6 bases). The CDR3 spans 16 residues. V was shortened by 2 bases and J by 3 bases, with 16 bases between the two germline ends. Per the germline V gene, CDR1 is LNHDA and CDR2 is SQIVND (reference sequence). CDR3 DNA: TGTGCCAGTAGTATACTGATAAACAGGGCGGACTATGGCTACACCTTC. This gives the protein CASSILINRADYGYTF.

The chain joins TRBV6-6 to TRBJ2-3; D gene unclear. Germline CDR1 and CDR2: MNHNY and SVGAGI (reference sequence). Trimming stripped 6 bases from V and 3 bases from J, with 13 bases between. This CDR3 region has 14 residues. CDR3: CASSPRGVTDTQYF. CDR3 DNA: TGTGCCAGCAGCCCGAGAGGCGTAACAGATACGCAGTATTTT.

This CDR3 reads CASSLGWETQYF. In nucleotides, the CDR3 is TGCGCCAGCAGCTTGGGGTGGGAGACCCAGTACTTC. The V call is TRBV5-1, the J call TRBJ2-5; D remains ambiguous. The CDR3 covers 12 residues. V was cut by 0 bases and J by 5 bases, with 5 bases left in between. In germline, CDR1 is SGHRS, CDR2 YFSETQ. Combining the CDR3 with reference TRBV5-1 and TRBJ2-5 gives the whole variable domain KAGVTQTPRYLIKTRGQQVTLSCSPISGHRSVSWYQQTPGQGLQFLFEYFSETQRNKGNFPGRFSGRQFSNSRSEMNVSTLELGDSALYLCASSLGWETQYFGPGTRLLVL.

The sample holds one count of this clone. The chain has TRBV2 and TRBJ2-4; D may be TRBD1 or TRBD2 (5 bases each). The germline V and J ends were trimmed by 3 bases and 8 bases, with 11 bases remaining between them. Per germline, CDR1 SNHLY and CDR2 FYNNEI. The CDR3 is made up of 13 amino acids. CDR3 coding DNA: TGTGCCAGCAGTGAGGGGGTGTGGGACATTCAGTACTTC. Translated, it gives CASSEGVWDIQYF.

The chain links TRBV7-9 to TRBJ2-1; 9 bases fit TRBD2. After removal of 0 bases from V and 7 bases from J, the junction contained 7 bases not matched to a gene. This CDR3 is 16 amino acids long. In germline, CDR1 is SEHNR, CDR2 FQNEAQ (reference sequence). The CDR3 here is CASSLAGSGGLNEQFF. Written as DNA, the CDR3 is TGTGCCAGCAGCTTAGCGGGTAGCGGGGGTTTAAATGAGCAGTTCTTC.

CDR3 region: CSAELAGGTDTQYF. The CDR3 region has the DNA TGCAGCGCCGAACTAGCGGGAGGCACAGATACGCAGTATTTT. The chain links TRBV29-1 to TRBJ2-3; 11 nucleotides line up with TRBD2. This CDR3 is built from 14 residues. J lost 1 base, V lost 7 bases, and 4 bases had no gene match. Germline CDR1 and CDR2: SQVTM and ANQGSEA.

This chain uses TRBV6-1 with TRBJ1-2; possible D gene TRBD1, 6 bases. V was pared by 1 base and J by 5 bases, with 11 bases between. Germline CDR1 is MNHNS and CDR2 is SASEGT. The CDR3 runs to 14 residues. The CDR3 DNA reads as TGTGCCAGCAGTGAAGTCGGAACAGGGTATGGCTACACCTTC. It translates to CASSEVGTGYGYTF.

The V call is TRBV2, the J call TRBJ2-3, with TRBD2 matching 11 bases. There are 14 residues in the CDR3. V lost 6 bases to trimming and J lost 3 bases; unmatched junction nucleotides: 2. Germline CDR1 and CDR2: SNHLY and FYNNEI. CDR3 sequence reads: CASRGLAETDTQYF. Here the CDR3 DNA reads TGTGCCAGCAGGGGACTAGCGGAGACAGATACGCAGTATTTT. Looking up the rest from reference TRBV2 and TRBJ2-3 gives the full variable domain: EPEVTQTPSHQVTQMGQEVILRCVPISNHLYFYWYRQILGQKVEFLVSFYNNEISEKSEIFDDQFSVERPDGSNFTLKIRSTKLEDSAMYFCASRGLAETDTQYFGPGTRLTVL.

This clone was detected only once. This chain connects TRBV28 to TRBJ2-3; D gene ambiguous. V shed 5 bases and J shed 4 bases, with 16 bases lying between them. There are 15 residues in the CDR3. Germline-derived CDR1 and CDR2 are MDHEN and SYDVKM. The CDR3 loop is CASSEKGGMADTQYF. Here the CDR3 DNA reads TGTGCCAGCAGTGAAAAAGGCGGTATGGCAGATACGCAGTATTTT.

The chain is built from TRBV30 and TRBJ1-2, with 7 positions matching TRBD1. Per germline, CDR1 GTSNPN and CDR2 SVGIG (reference sequence). V lost 0 bases and J lost 7; bases outside the gene matches: 8. The CDR3 length is 14 residues. The CDR3 reads CAWSVPWTGVGYTF. The DNA for the CDR3 is TGTGCCTGGAGTGTACCCTGGACAGGCGTTGGCTACACCTTC.

This chain uses TRBV6-5 with TRBJ2-7; 8 bases align to TRBD1. Germline assignment: CDR1 MNHEY and CDR2 SVGAGI. The ends lost 1 base at V and 4 bases at J; junction bases unmatched: 0. There are 13 residues in the CDR3. Written as DNA, the CDR3 is TGTGCCAGCAGTTACTACAGGGGGTACGAGCAGTACTTC. Translating it yields CASSYYRGYEQYF.

The chain uses TRBV5-5 and TRBJ1-5; the D is unclear. The V end lost 1 base, the J end lost 1 base, and 12 bases lay between the germline ends. This CDR3 has 16 amino acids. CDR1 and CDR2 from the germline V gene are SGHKS and YYEKEE (reference sequence). The CDR3, as DNA: TGTGCCAGCAGCTTGTCAGGTAGTAGGAGCAATCAGCCCCAGCATTTT. This encodes CASSLSGSRSNQPQHF.

The chain joins TRBV14 to TRBJ2-7, with a weak D call TRBD2 (5 bases). Germline assignment: CDR1 SGHDN and CDR2 FVKESK. This CDR3 is built from 14 residues. Trimming removed 4 bases from V and 0 bases from J, with 10 bases in between. The CDR3 spells CASSLRGLSYEQYF. The CDR3 bases are TGTGCCAGCAGCCTTCGGGGTCTCTCCTACGAGCAGTACTTC.

The genes are TRBV7-9 and TRBJ2-1; D is undetermined. Germline values: CDR1 SEHNR, CDR2 FQNEAQ (reference sequence). The germline V and J ends were trimmed by 0 bases and 4 bases, with 10 bases remaining between them. This CDR3 is 15 amino acids long. The CDR3: CASSLAGWGYNEQFF. For the CDR3, the DNA is TGTGCCAGCAGCTTAGCGGGCTGGGGATACAATGAGCAGTTCTTC.

The chain employs TRBV2 and TRBJ2-5; 10 bases are shared with TRBD1. The CDR3 totals 11 residues. Trimming at V came to 7 bases and at J to 13 bases, leaving 6 bases not matched to a gene. The germline V gene has CDR1 SNHLY and CDR2 FYNNEI. The CDR3 spells CASTDGDRGYF. The CDR3 region has the DNA TGTGCCAGCACCGACGGGGACAGGGGGTACTTC.

This clone is a singleton in its sample. Written as DNA, the CDR3 is TGTGCCAGCAGCCAAGACCCTCATCCAGGGGCGACATCCTATAATTCACCCCTCCACTTT. Protein: CASSQDPHPGATSYNSPLHF. The V call is TRBV14, the J call TRBJ1-6, with D maybe TRBD1 (6 bases). Trimming shortened V by 0 bases and J by 1 base, and 19 bases separated the two germline ends. This CDR3 is built from 20 residues. Germline V gives CDR1 SGHDN, CDR2 FVKESK.

This clone was detected only a few times. The CDR3 loop reads CASRKAGQAEAFF. CDR3 coding DNA: TGTGCCAGTAGGAAGGCAGGGCAGGCTGAAGCTTTCTTT. The V and J genes are TRBV19 and TRBJ1-1, with D maybe TRBD1 (5 bases). Trimming cost V 6 bases and J 6 bases, with 14 bases left between them. Germline V gives CDR1 LNHDA, CDR2 SQIVND (reference sequence). This CDR3 has 13 residues.